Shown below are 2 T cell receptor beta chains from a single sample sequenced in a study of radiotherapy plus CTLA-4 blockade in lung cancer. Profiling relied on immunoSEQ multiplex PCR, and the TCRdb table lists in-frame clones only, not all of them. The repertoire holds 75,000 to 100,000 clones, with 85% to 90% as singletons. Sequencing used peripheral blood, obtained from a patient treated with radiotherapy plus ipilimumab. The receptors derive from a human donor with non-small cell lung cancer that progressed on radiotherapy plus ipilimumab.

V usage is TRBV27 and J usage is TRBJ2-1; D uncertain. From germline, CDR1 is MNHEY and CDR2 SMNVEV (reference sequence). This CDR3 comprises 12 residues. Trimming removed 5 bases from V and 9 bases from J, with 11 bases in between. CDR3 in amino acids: CASSPYGIEQFF. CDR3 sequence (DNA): TGTGCCAGCAGTCCCTATGGAATTGAGCAGTTCTTC.

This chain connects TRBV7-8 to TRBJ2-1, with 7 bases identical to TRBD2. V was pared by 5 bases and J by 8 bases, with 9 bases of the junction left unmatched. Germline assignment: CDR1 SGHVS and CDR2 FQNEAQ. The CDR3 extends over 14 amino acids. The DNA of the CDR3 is TGTGCCAGCAGCGCGAAAAAGCTAGCGGATGAGCAGTTCTTC. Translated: CASSAKKLADEQFF.